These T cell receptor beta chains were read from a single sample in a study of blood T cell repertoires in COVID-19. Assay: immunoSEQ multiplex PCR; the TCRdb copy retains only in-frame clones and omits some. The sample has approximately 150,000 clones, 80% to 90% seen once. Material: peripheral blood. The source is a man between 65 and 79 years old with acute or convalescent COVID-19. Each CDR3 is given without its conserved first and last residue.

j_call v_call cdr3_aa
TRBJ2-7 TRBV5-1 ASSLAVSMAGDEQY
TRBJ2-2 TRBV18 ASSLDTLNTGELF
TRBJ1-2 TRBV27 ASSLAGQLNYGYT
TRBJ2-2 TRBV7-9 ASSSRLAGATGELF
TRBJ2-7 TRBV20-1 SASGASGSREEQY
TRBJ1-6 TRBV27 ASSLRGGGSPLH
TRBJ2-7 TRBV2 ASSVSSGGSEQY
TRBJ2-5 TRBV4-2 ASSQVTGPKTQY
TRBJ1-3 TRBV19 ASSMIASSGNTIY
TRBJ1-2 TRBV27 ASRSAGTERGYT
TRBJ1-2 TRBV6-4 ANNRDRGYT
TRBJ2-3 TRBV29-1 SVGTSGTDTQY
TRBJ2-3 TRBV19 ASQEGGDTDTQY